This T cell receptor beta chain is from a study of T cell changes during pregnancy in multiple sclerosis. Some clones are missing from TCRdb's copy, which holds only in-frame ones; the method was immunoSEQ multiplex PCR. This repertoire shows tens of thousands of clones, 75% to 95% found once; its top ten account for nearly 2%. This sequence originates from a female donor in good health, enrolled as a control in a pregnancy study. Specimen: CD4+ T cells from peripheral blood mononuclear cells, collected after pregnancy.

The DNA of the CDR3 is TGTGCCAGCGCTGAACCTCGAGGGACAGGGGTCAGGGATGAGCAGTTCTTC. It yields the protein CASAEPRGTGVRDEQFF. J is TRBJ2-1 and V is TRBV27; 10 bases line up with TRBD1. The CDR3 runs 17 residues. Germline CDR1 MNHEY, CDR2 SMNVEV (reference sequence). V lost 8 bases and J lost 8; bases outside the gene matches: 18.